The 9 T cell receptor beta chains reported below all come from one sample, sequenced in a study of cytomegalovirus exposure and HLA in healthy donors. Researchers ran the PCR with 60 Vbeta and 13 Jbeta primers. TCRdb keeps only in-frame clones here, not all; method: immunoSEQ multiplex PCR. The sample holds some 140,000 clones, 70% to 80% seen once. The sample comprised PBMCs. These receptors all come from a female donor in good health and CMV-seronegative.

This sequence joins TRBV29-1 and TRBJ2-7; 8 bases are shared with TRBD1. V lost 6 bases, J lost 0 bases, and 7 bases stayed unmatched. In germline, CDR1 is SQVTM, CDR2 ANQGSEA. The CDR3 spans 14 residues. CDR3 nucleotides: TGCAGCGTAGGACAGGGAGGACTCTCCTACGAGCAGTACTTC. It yields the protein CSVGQGGLSYEQYF.

This chain connects TRBV5-4 to TRBJ2-1; TRBD2 agrees at 7 bases. The V and J ends lost 0 bases and 4 bases, in that order; junction bases with no gene match: 4. The CDR3 is 15 residues long. Germline CDR1 reads SGHNT; CDR2 reads YYREEE (reference sequence). The CDR3 nucleotides are TGTGCCAGCAGCTTGGACGGGGGGTCGTACAATGAGCAGTTCTTC. Its protein is CASSLDGGSYNEQFF.

The chain combines TRBV5-6 with TRBJ2-5; a possible D gene is TRBD2 (6 bases). From germline, CDR1 is SGHDT and CDR2 YYEEEE. V lost 1 base and J lost 2, with 15 bases in between. The CDR3 contains 16 residues. CDR3 in amino acids: CASSLLRLVMQETQYF. CDR3 nucleotides: TGTGCCAGCAGCTTGCTTAGACTAGTAATGCAAGAGACCCAGTACTTC.

The chain employs TRBV7-2 and TRBJ2-3, with D possibly TRBD2 on 7 matching bases. There are 17 residues in the CDR3. Germline V gene lookup returns CDR1 SGHTA and CDR2 FQGNSA. V lost 1 base and J 4 bases, leaving 18 bases between the germline ends. The CDR3 loop is CASSLGLGGGRPDTQYF. The CDR3 DNA is TGTGCCAGCAGCTTAGGGCTCGGCGGGGGCCGTCCAGATACGCAGTATTTT.

J is TRBJ1-1 and V is TRBV5-1, with D tentatively TRBD1 (5 bases). Germline V gives CDR1 SGHRS, CDR2 YFSETQ. The CDR3 is 15 residues long. Trimming cost V 2 bases and J 4 bases, with 15 bases left between them. The CDR3 region has the DNA TGCGCCAGCAGCTTACTCGGAGGGGAGAGCACTGAAGCTTTCTTT. Its protein product is CASSLLGGESTEAFF.

The rearrangement joins TRBV4-1 to TRBJ2-5; the D gene is possibly TRBD2 (5 bases). Between the trimmed V and J ends, which lost 1 base and 7 bases, there was a span of 7 bases. The CDR3 covers 12 residues. Germline V gene lookup returns CDR1 MGHRA and CDR2 YSYEKL. CDR3 in amino acids: CASSQAGGTQYF. The CDR3 bases are TGCGCCAGCAGCCAAGCTGGAGGGACCCAGTACTTC.

V and J are TRBV4-3 and TRBJ2-7; TRBD1 aligns across 7 bases. The germline CDR1 and CDR2 sequences are LGHNA and YSLEER. CDR3 length: 15 residues. V dropped 2 bases and J dropped 3; count of bases not matched to a gene: 7. In DNA, the CDR3 is TGCGCCAGCAGCCAACGTGGGACAGCGCTCTACGAGCAGTACTTC. This encodes CASSQRGTALYEQYF.

The chain couples TRBV29-1 to TRBJ2-7, with 9 bases that match TRBD1. Germline CDR1 reads SQVTM; CDR2 reads ANQGSEA. The V segment lost 4 bases and the J segment 6 bases; nucleotides outside the gene matches: 7. CDR3 length: 13 amino acids. The CDR3 is CSVGWDRAAEQYF. The CDR3 DNA follows: TGCAGCGTTGGATGGGACAGGGCAGCCGAGCAGTACTTC.

The J gene is TRBJ2-7, the V gene TRBV4-1, with D perhaps matching TRBD1 (6 bases). The ends were cut back, 1 base at V and 0 bases at J, with 13 bases in the middle. Per germline, CDR1 MGHRA and CDR2 YSYEKL. The CDR3 has 16 amino acids. The CDR3, as DNA: TGCGCCAGCAGCCAAGTACCGGGACACCTCTCCTACGAGCAGTACTTC. The encoded protein is CASSQVPGHLSYEQYF.